Following are 16 T cell receptor beta chains from one sample sequenced in a study of radiation and T cells in renal cell carcinoma. Profiled with immunoSEQ multiplex PCR; TCRdb holds only in-frame clones, not every one. The repertoire includes approximately 45,000 clones, roughly 80% of them detected once, and around 29% sits in the top ten. Documented time point: baseline pretreatment blood. Treatment noted: 15 Gy SBRT to primary tumor, nephrectomy 4 weeks later. This specimen consisted of blood, obtained from a patient whose treatment included radiotherapy and nephrectomy. The receptors stem from a woman in her 70s with renal cell carcinoma.

The gene calls are TRBV6-6 and TRBJ1-1, with TRBD1 as a possible D gene (5 bases). This CDR3 has 13 residues. V was clipped by 4 bases and J by 8 bases, with 14 bases between them. The germline V gene has CDR1 MNHNY and CDR2 SVGAGI (reference sequence). CDR3 amino acids: CASSSIQEKEAFF. For the CDR3, the DNA is TGTGCCAGCAGTTCCATACAGGAGAAAGAAGCTTTCTTT.

The chain employs TRBV5-6 and TRBJ1-6; 7 bases are shared with TRBD1. Germline lookup yields CDR1 SGHDT and CDR2 YYEEEE. V lost 1 base, J lost 4 bases, and 8 bases stayed unmatched. The CDR3 has 17 residues. In DNA, the CDR3 is TGTGCCAGCAGCTTGTTGTTATTGGGACAGTATAATTCACCCCTCCACTTT. Translated: CASSLLLLGQYNSPLHF. Combining the CDR3 with reference TRBV5-6 and TRBJ1-6 gives the whole variable domain DAGVTQSPTHLIKTRGQQVTLRCSPKSGHDTVSWYQQALGQGPQFIFQYYEEEERQRGNFPDRFSGHQFPNYSSELNVNALLLGDSALYLCASSLLLLGQYNSPLHFGNGTRLTVT.

The rearrangement joins TRBV10-2 to TRBJ1-1; D possibly corresponds to TRBD1 (6 bases). Trimming removed 7 bases at V and 2 bases at J, with 11 bases between. CDR3 length: 13 residues. Germline CDR1 reads WSHSY; CDR2 reads SAAADI. The CDR3 region is CASTQDSNTEAFF. The CDR3 DNA sequence: TGCGCCAGCACCCAGGACAGCAACACTGAAGCTTTCTTT.

The V gene is TRBV5-4, the J gene TRBJ2-2; TRBD2 agrees at 11 bases. CDR1 is SGHNT and CDR2 is YYREEE in the germline V gene (reference sequence). There are 17 residues in the CDR3. V dropped 0 bases and J dropped 1; count of bases not matched to a gene: 2. The CDR3 reads CASSLAGLAGNTGELFF. In DNA, the CDR3 is TGTGCCAGCAGCTTGGCAGGACTAGCGGGGAACACCGGGGAGCTGTTTTTT. Full variable domain (outside the CDR3, taken from reference TRBV5-4 and TRBJ2-2): ETGVTQSPTHLIKTRGQQVTLRCSSQSGHNTVSWYQQALGQGPQFIFQYYREEENGRGNFPPRFSGLQFPNYSSELNVNALELDDSALYLCASSLAGLAGNTGELFFGEGSRLTVL.

This clone showed up just once. The chain couples TRBV4-3 to TRBJ2-7; D possibly uses TRBD1 or TRBD2 (7 bases each). This CDR3 has 19 residues. The germline CDR1 and CDR2 sequences are LGHNA and YSLEER. Trimming stripped 0 bases from V and 1 base from J, with 22 bases between. The CDR3 DNA reads as TGCGCCAGCAGCCAAGAAGCAGCGGGACCGGGACAGATTTCCTACGAGCAGTACTTC. Amino acid sequence: CASSQEAAGPGQISYEQYF.

DNA for the CDR3: TGTGCCAGCAGCCCTGGGACTGATACAGATACGCAGTATTTT. As protein: CASSPGTDTDTQYF. The V gene is TRBV5-4, the J gene TRBJ2-3, with D tentatively TRBD2 (6 bases). Deletions cut 4 bases from V and 3 bases from J, with 12 bases between. Germline CDR1 reads SGHNT; CDR2 reads YYREEE (reference sequence). There are 14 residues in the CDR3.

This clone has a single count. The chain recombines TRBV5-1 with TRBJ2-3, with a tentative D call TRBD2 (6 bases). CDR1 and CDR2 (germline): SGHRS, YFSETQ. The V gene lost 4 bases and the J gene lost 4 bases, with 16 bases spanning the gap. This CDR3 contains 15 residues. The CDR3 region has the DNA TGCGCCAGCAGCCCCCGACTAGGCGGGGCAGATACGCAGTATTTT. Translating gives CASSPRLGGADTQYF.

The chain uses TRBV5-1 and TRBJ2-3; D is undetermined. This CDR3 is 15 amino acids long. The V and J ends lost 1 base and 0 bases respectively, with 9 bases between them. Per germline, CDR1 SGHRS and CDR2 YFSETQ. The CDR3 region is CASSLLTASTDTQYF. The CDR3 DNA reads as TGCGCCAGCAGCTTGTTGACTGCCAGCACAGATACGCAGTATTTT.

The chain recombines TRBV5-1 with TRBJ2-2; D perhaps matches TRBD1 (6 bases). Germline V CDR1 and CDR2: SGHRS, YFSETQ. The length of the CDR3 is 15 residues. V gave up 3 bases and J gave up 4 bases, with 13 bases separating them. The CDR3 region has the DNA TGCGCCAGCAGCTGGGACACCCGAGGCACCGGGGAGCTGTTTTTT. Protein product: CASSWDTRGTGELFF.

The J gene is TRBJ2-1, the V gene TRBV5-1; D is unresolved. Deletions cut 1 base from V and 5 bases from J, with 7 bases between. This CDR3 region has 13 residues. Germline CDR1 is SGHRS and CDR2 is YFSETQ. CDR3 in amino acids: CASSLTEDNEQFF. CDR3 nucleotide sequence: TGCGCCAGCAGCTTGACCGAGGACAATGAGCAGTTCTTC.

This clone was seen more than once but under ten times. V and J are TRBV7-3 and TRBJ1-5; the D gene is possibly TRBD1 (5 bases). CDR1 SGHTA and CDR2 FQGTGA come from the germline V gene. CDR3 length: 13 amino acids. Trimming removed 4 bases from V and 5 bases from J, with 9 bases in between. For the CDR3, the DNA is TGTGCCAGCAGCTCGGGGGTAGATCAGCCCCAGCATTTT. It encodes CASSSGVDQPQHF.

Remarks on this clone: In the same sample, other DNA sequences code for this CDR3. The chain uses TRBV18 and TRBJ1-1; 9 nucleotides agree with TRBD1. Germline V gives CDR1 KGHSH, CDR2 LQKENI. The CDR3 consists of 14 residues. Trimming took 3 bases from V and 5 from J; bases not matched to a gene: 4. The CDR3 sequence: CASSPGQGRTEAFF. The DNA for the CDR3 is TGTGCCAGCTCACCGGGACAGGGAAGGACTGAAGCTTTCTTT.

The J gene is TRBJ1-4, the V gene TRBV4-2; 8 nucleotides agree with TRBD1. The germline V gene has CDR1 LGHNA and CDR2 YNFKEQ. This CDR3 has 14 amino acids. Trimming at V came to 4 bases and at J to 8 bases, leaving 6 bases not matched to a gene. CDR3 sequence: CASSRQGTEEKLFF. The DNA for the CDR3 is TGTGCCAGCAGCCGACAGGGGACGGAGGAAAAACTGTTTTTT.

The genes are TRBV7-2 and TRBJ2-1; maybe TRBD1 (6 bases). The V end was cut by 0 bases, the J end by 4 bases, with 13 bases between. Germline V lookup: CDR1 SGHTA, CDR2 FQGNSA. The CDR3 spans 16 residues. This CDR3 is CASSLATGTIYNEQFF. CDR3 DNA sequence: TGTGCCAGCAGCTTAGCTACGGGGACAATTTACAATGAGCAGTTCTTC.

The rearrangement uses TRBV30 and TRBJ1-2; D gene ambiguous. This CDR3 has 12 residues. Trimming cost V 0 bases and J 6 bases, with 8 bases left between them. CDR1 GTSNPN and CDR2 SVGIG come from the germline V gene (reference sequence). In DNA, the CDR3 is TGTGCCTGGAGTGTATGGGGAAATGGCTACACCTTC. Its translation: CAWSVWGNGYTF.

The V call is TRBV4-1, the J call TRBJ2-3; D uncertain. Germline lookup yields CDR1 MGHRA and CDR2 YSYEKL. V lost 3 bases and J lost 3, with 1 base in between. This CDR3 has 11 residues. CDR3 sequence reads: CASSQTDTQYF. The CDR3, as DNA: TGCGCCAGCAGCCAGACAGATACGCAGTATTTT.